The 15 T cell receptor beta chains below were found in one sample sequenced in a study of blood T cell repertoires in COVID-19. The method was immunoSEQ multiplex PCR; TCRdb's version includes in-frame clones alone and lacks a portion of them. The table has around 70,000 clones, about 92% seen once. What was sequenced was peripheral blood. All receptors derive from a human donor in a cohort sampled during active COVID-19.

The CDR3, as DNA: TGTGCCAGCAGCCAAATATCGACAGGGCCCTACGAGCAGTACTTC. Residues: CASSQISTGPYEQYF. This chain links TRBV3-1 (or the pseudogene TRBV3-2) with TRBJ2-7; 7 bases are shared with TRBD1. Germline V gives CDR1 LGHDT, CDR2 YNNKEL (reference sequence). CDR3 length: 15 amino acids. V shed 2 bases, J shed 2 bases, and the junction held 6 bases outside the gene matches.

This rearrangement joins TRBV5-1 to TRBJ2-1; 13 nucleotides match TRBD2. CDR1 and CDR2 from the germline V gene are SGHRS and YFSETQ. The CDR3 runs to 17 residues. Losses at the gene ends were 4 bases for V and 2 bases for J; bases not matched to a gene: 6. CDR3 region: CASSHRTSGSPYNEQFF. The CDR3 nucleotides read TGCGCCAGCAGCCACAGGACTAGCGGGAGCCCCTACAATGAGCAGTTCTTC.

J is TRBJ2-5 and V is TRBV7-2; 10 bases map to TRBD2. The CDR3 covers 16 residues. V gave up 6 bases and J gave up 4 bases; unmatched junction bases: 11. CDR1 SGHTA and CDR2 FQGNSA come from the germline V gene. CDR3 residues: CASSSSAAGGRETQYF. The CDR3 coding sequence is TGTGCCAGCAGTTCCAGCGCAGCGGGAGGGCGAGAGACCCAGTACTTC.

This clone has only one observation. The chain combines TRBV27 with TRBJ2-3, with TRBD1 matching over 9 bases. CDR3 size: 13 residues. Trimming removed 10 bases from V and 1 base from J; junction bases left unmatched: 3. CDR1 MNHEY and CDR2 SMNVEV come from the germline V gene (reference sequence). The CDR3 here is CAIRDRGTDTQYF. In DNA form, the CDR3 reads TGTGCCATCAGGGACAGGGGCACAGATACGCAGTATTTT.

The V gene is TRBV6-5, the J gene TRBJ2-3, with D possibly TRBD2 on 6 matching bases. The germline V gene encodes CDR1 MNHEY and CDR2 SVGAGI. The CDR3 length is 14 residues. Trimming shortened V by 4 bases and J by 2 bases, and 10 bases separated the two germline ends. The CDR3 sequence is CASSWRGATDTQYF. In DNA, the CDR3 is TGTGCCAGCAGTTGGAGGGGAGCCACAGATACGCAGTATTTT.

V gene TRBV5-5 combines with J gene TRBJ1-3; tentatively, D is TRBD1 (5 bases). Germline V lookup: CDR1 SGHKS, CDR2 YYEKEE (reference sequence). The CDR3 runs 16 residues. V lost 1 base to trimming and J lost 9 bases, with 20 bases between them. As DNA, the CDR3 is TGTGCCAGCAGCTTGAGGGGATCCGGCGCGGAAGGCACCATATATTTT. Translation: CASSLRGSGAEGTIYF.

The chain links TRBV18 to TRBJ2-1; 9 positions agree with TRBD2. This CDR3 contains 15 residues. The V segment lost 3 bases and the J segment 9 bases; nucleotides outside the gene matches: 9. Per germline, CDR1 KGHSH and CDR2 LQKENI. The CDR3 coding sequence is TGTGCCAGCTCACCTCAACTAGCGGGTTCGGGTGAGCAGTTCTTC. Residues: CASSPQLAGSGEQFF.

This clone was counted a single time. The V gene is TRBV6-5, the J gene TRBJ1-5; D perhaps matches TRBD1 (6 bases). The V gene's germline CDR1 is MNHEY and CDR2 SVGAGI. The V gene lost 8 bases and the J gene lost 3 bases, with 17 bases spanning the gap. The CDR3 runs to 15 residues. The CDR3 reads CASLPTYRDNQPQHF. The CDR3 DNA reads TGTGCCAGCCTACCAACGTACAGGGACAATCAGCCCCAGCATTTT.

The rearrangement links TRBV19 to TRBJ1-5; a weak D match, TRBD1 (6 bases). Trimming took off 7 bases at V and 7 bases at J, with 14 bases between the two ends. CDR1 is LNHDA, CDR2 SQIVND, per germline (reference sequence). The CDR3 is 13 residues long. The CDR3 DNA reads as TGTGCCAGTATGGTGGGGGCGGGCCAGCCCCAGCATTTT. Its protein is CASMVGAGQPQHF.

CDR3 in DNA: TGTGCCAGTTCGGCGGGCGAGGACTACGAGCAGTACTTC. This translates into CASSAGEDYEQYF. The V and J genes are TRBV19 and TRBJ2-7, with a possible D match to TRBD2 (5 bases). CDR1 and CDR2 from the germline V gene are LNHDA and SQIVND (reference sequence). This CDR3 is built from 13 residues. The V end lost 8 bases, the J end lost 3 bases, and 14 bases lay between the germline ends.

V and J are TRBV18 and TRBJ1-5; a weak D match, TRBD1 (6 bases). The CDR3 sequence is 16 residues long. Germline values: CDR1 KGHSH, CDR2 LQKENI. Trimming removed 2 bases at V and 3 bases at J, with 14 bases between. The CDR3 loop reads CASSPSARGPNQPQHF. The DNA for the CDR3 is TGTGCCAGCTCACCATCAGCCAGGGGTCCCAATCAGCCCCAGCATTTT.

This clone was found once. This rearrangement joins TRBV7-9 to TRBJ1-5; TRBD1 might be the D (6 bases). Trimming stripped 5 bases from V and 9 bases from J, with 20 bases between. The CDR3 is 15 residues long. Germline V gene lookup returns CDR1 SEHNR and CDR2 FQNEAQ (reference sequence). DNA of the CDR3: TGTGCCAGCAGCGCAGATACAGGGTTGTTTATGCCCCAGCATTTT. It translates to CASSADTGLFMPQHF.

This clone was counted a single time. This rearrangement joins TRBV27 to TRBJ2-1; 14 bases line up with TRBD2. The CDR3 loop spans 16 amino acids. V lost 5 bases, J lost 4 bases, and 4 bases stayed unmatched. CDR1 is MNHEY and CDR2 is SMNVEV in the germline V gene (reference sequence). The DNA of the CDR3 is TGTGCCAGCAGTCCCAGACTAGCGGGAGGGTACAATGAGCAGTTCTTC. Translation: CASSPRLAGGYNEQFF.

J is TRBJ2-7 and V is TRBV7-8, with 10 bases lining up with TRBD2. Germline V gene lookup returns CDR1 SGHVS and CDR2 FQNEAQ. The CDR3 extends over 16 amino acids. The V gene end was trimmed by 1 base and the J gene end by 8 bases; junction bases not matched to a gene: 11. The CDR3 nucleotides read TGTGCCAGCAGCTTAGGAGGTTCTAGCGGGAGCATTAAGCAGTACTTC. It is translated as CASSLGGSSGSIKQYF. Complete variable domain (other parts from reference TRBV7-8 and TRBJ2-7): GAGVSQSPRYKVAKRGQDVALRCDPISGHVSLFWYQQALGQGPEFLTYFQNEAQLDKSGLPSDRFFAERPEGSVSTLKIQRTQQEDSAVYLCASSLGGSSGSIKQYFGPGTRLTVT.

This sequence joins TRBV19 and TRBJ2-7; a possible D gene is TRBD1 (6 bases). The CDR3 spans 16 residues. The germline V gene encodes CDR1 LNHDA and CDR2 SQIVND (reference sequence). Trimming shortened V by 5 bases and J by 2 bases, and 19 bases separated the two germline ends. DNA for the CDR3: TGTGCCAGTAGTGGGTCCCGGACAGCGGAGGCCTACGAGCAGTACTTC. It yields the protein CASSGSRTAEAYEQYF.